These T cell receptor beta chains were read from a single sample in a study of chemoradiotherapy in HPV16-positive cancers. This table comes from immunoSEQ multiplex PCR, and its TCRdb copy is limited to in-frame clones, with some not included. In the table there are roughly 16,000 clones, just under 80% of which are singletons. This specimen was collected from a patient who underwent chemoradiotherapy. The receptors stem from a human donor with HPV-associated anogenital cancer. The CDR3 runs from the conserved cysteine through the conserved F or W. D genes are given only for firm matches. A row's size may be missing; if present it is once, few, many or a size class.

v_call,clone_size,d_call,j_call,cdr3_nt,cdr3_aa
TRBV7-9,.,TRBD1,TRBJ1-6,TGTGCCAGCAGCTTAGCACAGGGGGCGCGTAATTCACCCCTCCACTTT,CASSLAQGARNSPLHF
TRBV5-1,.,TRBD2,TRBJ2-3,TGCGCCAGCAGCTTGGGGGCTAGCGGGGGAGGTGATACGCAGTATTTT,CASSLGASGGGDTQYF
TRBV18,.,.,TRBJ2-3,TGTGCCAGCTCACCCGACAAGTCGGATACGCAGTATTTT,CASSPDKSDTQYF
TRBV6-6,.,TRBD1,TRBJ1-1,TGTGCCAGCAGCCTGTCCCGGGACAGGGTAGGAGCTTTCTTT,CASSLSRDRVGAFF
TRBV4-2,.,TRBD1,TRBJ1-2,TGTGCCAGCAGCCCTCCTTCTCCGGTCGGGACAGGTGGTGGCTACACCTTC,CASSPPSPVGTGGGYTF
TRBV5-1,.,TRBD2,TRBJ2-5,TGCGCCAGCAGCCCCGAAGGACTAGCGGGGGGTTGGGAGACCCAGTACTTC,CASSPEGLAGGWETQYF
TRBV6-5,once,.,TRBJ1-2,TGTGCCAGCAGTCACGACATGTACTATGGCTACACCTTC,CASSHDMYYGYTF
TRBV4-3,.,.,TRBJ2-3,TGCGCCAGCAGCCACTTACCCGGAGATACGCAGTATTTT,CASSHLPGDTQYF
TRBV4-2,.,.,TRBJ2-7,TGTGCCAGCAGCCACCTAAGGTCGGCAGCCTACGAGCAGTACTTC,CASSHLRSAAYEQYF
TRBV4-2,.,TRBD1,TRBJ2-7,TGTGCCAGCAGCCAAGATGTGTTAAGGGGACAGGGGATCCCCTACGAGCAGTACTTC,CASSQDVLRGQGIPYEQYF
TRBV11-3,few,.,TRBJ1-1,TGTGCCAGCAGCTCAGAGGCAGGGGAAGGGACTGAAGCTTTCTTT,CASSSEAGEGTEAFF
TRBV7-9,few,.,TRBJ1-6,TGTGCCAGCAGCTTAGAAGGCTATAATTCACCCCTCCACTTT,CASSLEGYNSPLHF
TRBV7-9,.,.,TRBJ1-3,TGTGCCAGCAGCTTAGATGTCACCCTCTCTGGAAACACCATATATTTT,CASSLDVTLSGNTIYF
TRBV19,.,TRBD2,TRBJ2-1,TGTGCCAGTTCCGGACTAGCGGGGGGCCAGCGCTCCTACAATGAGCAGTTCTTC,CASSGLAGGQRSYNEQFF
TRBV7-4,.,.,TRBJ1-6,TGTGCCAGCAGCTGCCCAGATAATTCACCCCTCCACTTT,CASSCPDNSPLHF
TRBV10-3,.,.,TRBJ1-1,TGTGCCATCAGTGATAGGGCCGGACAGCGGAACACTGAAGCTTTCTTT,CAISDRAGQRNTEAFF
TRBV28,once,.,TRBJ1-2,TGTGCCAGCAGTTTATTTGTGGGAACATATGGCTACACCTTC,CASSLFVGTYGYTF
TRBV10-3,once,.,TRBJ2-7,TGTGCCACGGGAGAGGGCCCCACCTACGAGCAGTACTTC,CATGEGPTYEQYF
TRBV4-1,few,.,TRBJ1-2,TGCGCCAGCAGCCAACAGACCCCCAGGGCAAATGGCTACACCTTC,CASSQQTPRANGYTF
TRBV7-2,.,TRBD1,TRBJ1-4,TGTGCCAGCAGCTCCCGTCTTGGGACAGGGGAAAAACTGTTTTTT,CASSSRLGTGEKLFF
TRBV5-1,.,TRBD2,TRBJ2-3,TGCGCCAGCACGGATCCTAGCGGGGAGAATACGCAGTATTTT,CASTDPSGENTQYF
TRBV28,once,.,TRBJ1-2,TGTGCCAGCAGTCTTGCGGGTCAGGCTTTTTATGGCTACACCTTC,CASSLAGQAFYGYTF
TRBV19,.,TRBD1,TRBJ1-6,TGTGCCAGTAGTAACTCCGGGACAGTTGGTTCACCCCTCCACTTT,CASSNSGTVGSPLHF
TRBV4-1,.,.,TRBJ1-5,TGCGCCAGCAGCCAAGATCCGGGGGAGGCTTCCAATCAGCCCCAGCATTTT,CASSQDPGEASNQPQHF
TRBV9,.,.,TRBJ1-2,TGTGCCAGCTCATCCTCAGACCACTATGGCTACACCTTC,CASSSSDHYGYTF